The T cell receptor (beta chain) under discussion was sequenced for a study of Ad26.COV2.S vaccination and SARS-CoV-2 variants. Findings of the study overall: Total T cell responses may have been underestimated by the TCR breadth and depth analyses.

The CDR3 spans 21 residues. Germline V CDR1 and CDR2: LNHDA, SQIVND (reference sequence). Trimming removed 3 bases at V and 4 bases at J, with 33 bases between. With regard to this clone: What it recognizes is unknown.

Assay used: immunoSEQ multiplex PCR; TCRdb lists only in-frame clones, some missing. The sample has about 480,000 clones; roughly nine tenths are singletons. Sample treatment: roughly 18 received Ad26.COV2.S at low or high dose, single or two shots; 5 received placebo; per-sample allocation not given. At day 63 after the first vaccine or placebo injection, samples were drawn. The donor was a Boston adult aged 18-55 years. Specimen: peripheral blood, collected in a trial of Ad26.COV2.S vaccine versus placebo. The origin of this receptor is a person between 18 and 59 years old who received the Ad26.COV2.S COVID-19 vaccine or a placebo. The rearrangement uses TRBV19 and TRBJ1-1, with TRBD1 as a possible D gene (6 bases). CDR3 loop: CASSILTPPNRAHVRGTEAFF. CDR3 coding DNA: TGTGCCAGTAGTATTTTGACCCCCCCAAACAGGGCCCATGTTCGCGGCACTGAAGCTTTCTTT. Full variable domain (rest looked up from reference TRBV19 and TRBJ1-1): DGGITQSPKYLFRKEGQNVTLSCEQNLNHDAMYWYRQDPGQGLRLIYYSQIVNDFQKGDIAEGYSVSREKKESFPLTVTSAQKNPTAFYLCASSILTPPNRAHVRGTEAFFGQGTRLTVV.